The 21 T cell receptor beta chains given below trace back to one sample, sequenced in a study of blood T cell repertoires in COVID-19. Clones were sequenced by immunoSEQ multiplex PCR, and TCRdb holds only the in-frame ones, with some missing. Of roughly 100,000 clones detected, about 85% appear once; the ten largest clones hold 25%. Sequencing input: peripheral blood. The receptor source for this set is a man older than 75 with active or convalescent COVID-19.

The chain employs TRBV10-3 and TRBJ1-6; D not resolved. Germline assignment: CDR1 ENHRY and CDR2 SYGVKD. V shed 0 bases and J shed 9 bases, with 6 bases lying between them. CDR3 length equals 13 residues. CDR3 in DNA: TGTGCCATCAGTGAGTCTGGCCGTTCACCCCTCCACTTT. As protein: CAISESGRSPLHF.

The rearrangement links TRBV18 to TRBJ2-1, with 8 bases matching TRBD1. Germline V gene sequence: CDR1 KGHSH, CDR2 LQKENI. V lost 6 bases to trimming and J lost 14 bases; unmatched junction nucleotides: 15. The CDR3 contains 14 residues. The CDR3 region has the DNA TGTGCCAGCTCCACGCGCATTACCGGGACAGGAGAGTTCTTC. It translates to CASSTRITGTGEFF.

This sequence joins TRBV7-2 and TRBJ1-4, with 9 bases matching TRBD1. The CDR3 is made up of 16 amino acids. Germline CDR1 reads SGHTA; CDR2 reads FQGNSA. V lost 5 bases, J lost 8 bases, and 12 bases stayed unmatched. DNA of the CDR3: TGTGCCAGCAGCCCATCTTGGGACAGGGAGAAAGAAAAACTGTTTTTT. Translating gives CASSPSWDREKEKLFF.

V and J are TRBV12-3 or TRBV12-4 and TRBJ1-1; 9 positions match TRBD1. The CDR3 has 13 amino acids. V lost 6 bases, J lost 3 bases, and 2 bases stayed unmatched. CDR3 sequence: CASRGQGYTEAFF. Written as DNA, the CDR3 is TGTGCCAGCAGGGGACAGGGATACACTGAAGCTTTCTTT.

The chain carries TRBV7-2 and TRBJ1-4, with 7 bases matching TRBD1. V lost 3 bases, J lost 6 bases, and 4 bases stayed unmatched. Germline V CDR1 and CDR2: SGHTA, FQGNSA. The CDR3 is made up of 14 amino acids. The CDR3 DNA follows: TGTGCCAGCAGCTTGTCAGGGGGATATGAAAAACTGTTTTTT. Translation: CASSLSGGYEKLFF.

This chain uses TRBV6-6 with TRBJ2-5; 8 bases align to TRBD2. V shed 6 bases and J 5 bases; nucleotides not matched to a gene: 8. The germline CDR1 and CDR2 sequences are MNHNY and SVGAGI (reference sequence). The CDR3 contains 14 residues. The chain's CDR3 is CASSSGLETETQYF. The DNA for the CDR3 is TGTGCCAGCAGCTCGGGACTAGAGACCGAGACCCAGTACTTC.

Here the CDR3 reads CASSFGGPGDTQYF. Here the CDR3 DNA reads TGTGCCAGCAGCTTCGGGGGGCCAGGGGATACGCAGTATTTT. This chain links TRBV7-9 with TRBJ2-3, with TRBD2 as a possible D gene (7 bases). CDR3 length: 14 amino acids. CDR1 is SEHNR, CDR2 FQNEAQ, per germline (reference sequence). The ends were cut back, 3 bases at V and 6 bases at J, with 13 bases in the middle.

The chain carries TRBV13 and TRBJ2-7; perhaps TRBD2 as D (6 bases). Germline CDR1 PRHDT, CDR2 FYEKMQ (reference sequence). V was clipped by 1 base and J by 11 bases, with 12 bases between them. The CDR3 has 12 residues. CDR3 sequence: CASSLASGGEYF. The CDR3 DNA is TGTGCCAGCAGCTTAGCATCAGGAGGGGAGTACTTC.

The chain combines TRBV5-6 with TRBJ1-3; 7 nucleotides agree with TRBD1. Per germline, CDR1 SGHDT and CDR2 YYEEEE. After removal of 5 bases from V and 0 bases from J, the junction contained 5 bases not matched to a gene. This CDR3 contains 15 residues. CDR3 bases: TGTGCCAGCAGGGCGACAGGGAACTCTGGAAACACCATATATTTT. The encoded protein is CASRATGNSGNTIYF.

The V and J genes are TRBV19 and TRBJ2-7; D ambiguous. The CDR3 is 11 residues long. Trimming shortened V by 5 bases and J by 6 bases, and 8 bases separated the two germline ends. Germline V gene sequence: CDR1 LNHDA, CDR2 SQIVND (reference sequence). In DNA form, the CDR3 reads TGTGCCAGTAGTTTCCCGGTCGAGCAGTACTTC. It codes for CASSFPVEQYF.

Judged by abundance, this clone is medium-sized. This chain links TRBV4-2 with TRBJ2-7; 12 bases map to TRBD1. V lost 3 bases to trimming and J lost 5 bases; unmatched junction nucleotides: 2. Germline V gene lookup returns CDR1 LGHNA and CDR2 YNFKEQ. There are 14 residues in the CDR3. CDR3 amino acids: CASSQGQGADEQYF. In DNA form, the CDR3 reads TGTGCCAGCAGCCAGGGACAGGGGGCCGACGAGCAGTACTTC.

The CDR3 region has the DNA TGTGCCAGCAGTAAGGGACAGCCGGGCTACACCTTC. Its translation: CASSKGQPGYTF. The chain joins TRBV6-2 or TRBV6-3 to TRBJ1-2, with 7 bases lining up with TRBD1. The CDR3 covers 12 residues. After removal of 5 bases from V and 8 bases from J, the junction contained 5 bases not matched to a gene. CDR1 MNHEY and CDR2 SVGEGT come from the germline V gene.

V gene TRBV7-9 combines with J gene TRBJ2-7; 8 bases are a match to TRBD1. With 6 bases clipped from V and 3 bases from J, the junction kept 7 bases outside the gene matches. Looked up from germline, CDR1 is SEHNR and CDR2 is FQNEAQ (reference sequence). CDR3 length equals 14 residues. CDR3 in amino acids: CASRPSGTGYEQYF. DNA for the CDR3: TGTGCCAGCAGGCCCTCCGGGACAGGCTACGAGCAGTACTTC.

The chain uses TRBV7-2 and TRBJ2-7; D uncertain. Germline CDR1 and CDR2: SGHTA and FQGNSA. This CDR3 region has 12 residues. Trimming cost V 3 bases and J 0 bases, with 3 bases left between them. DNA for the CDR3: TGTGCCAGCAGCTTTAGCTCCTACGAGCAGTACTTC. This codes for CASSFSSYEQYF.

As regards this clone: At one end the junction does not follow the germline gene, possibly because of a read error. The chain joins TRBV10-2 to TRBJ1-1; D perhaps matches TRBD1 (6 bases). The CDR3 is 14 amino acids. Germline CDR1 reads WSHSY; CDR2 reads SAAADI. The CDR3 sequence: CASIESGGLTEAFF. CDR3 DNA sequence: TGCGCCAGCATTGAGAGCGGGGGCCTCACTGAAGCTTTCTTT.

This clone was recorded a few times. This rearrangement joins TRBV15 to TRBJ2-6; 9 bases align to TRBD1. This CDR3 is 18 amino acids long. V was pared by 5 bases and J by 2 bases, with 10 bases of the junction left unmatched. Germline CDR1 reads LNHNV; CDR2 reads YYDKDF (reference sequence). The CDR3 nucleotides are TGTGCCACCAGCCAACCTGACAGGGGGGTAACTGGGGCCAACGTCCTGACTTTC. This codes for CATSQPDRGVTGANVLTF. The full variable domain, completed using reference TRBV15 and TRBJ2-6, is DAMVIQNPRYQVTQFGKPVTLSCSQTLNHNVMYWYQQKSSQAPKLLFHYYDKDFNNEADTPDNFQSRRPNTSFCFLDIRSPGLGDTAMYLCATSQPDRGVTGANVLTFGAGSRLTVL.

The chain recombines TRBV27 with TRBJ2-7, with 8 bases fitting TRBD1. The junction had 4 bases not matched to a gene; V was cut back by 5 bases and J by 4 bases. The CDR3 loop spans 13 amino acids. Germline loops: CDR1 MNHEY, CDR2 SMNVEV (reference sequence). CDR3 sequence (DNA): TGTGCCAGCAGTCGGACAGGGAGGTACGAGCAGTACTTC. It is translated as CASSRTGRYEQYF.

This clone was counted a few times. The CDR3 here is CASTGQTSNEQFF. The CDR3 DNA follows: TGTGCCAGCACCGGACAGACCTCCAATGAGCAGTTCTTC. The chain employs TRBV6-5 and TRBJ2-1, with D possibly being TRBD1 (6 bases). Trimming removed 7 bases at V and 6 bases at J, with 13 bases between. Germline CDR1 MNHEY, CDR2 SVGAGI. The CDR3 extends over 13 amino acids.

This clone was counted a few times. The V call is TRBV6-5, the J call TRBJ1-2; no clear D. Trimming shortened V by 10 bases and J by 2 bases, and 17 bases separated the two germline ends. This CDR3 is built from 14 residues. The germline gives CDR1 MNHEY, CDR2 SVGAGI. CDR3 coding DNA: TGTGCCACCTGGGCAAACACCGGAAACTATGGCTACACCTTC. This codes for CATWANTGNYGYTF.

The rearrangement uses TRBV7-2 and TRBJ1-1, with 8 bases fitting TRBD1. The CDR3 sequence is 14 residues long. V dropped 3 bases and J dropped 7; count of bases not matched to a gene: 7. CDR1 is SGHTA and CDR2 is FQGNSA in the germline V gene. CDR3 amino acids: CASSLNQGAGEAFF. In DNA, the CDR3 is TGTGCCAGCAGCTTGAACCAGGGGGCCGGTGAAGCTTTCTTT.

The J gene is TRBJ2-5, the V gene TRBV6-6; the D is unclear. The CDR3 is 12 amino acids. Germline V gene lookup returns CDR1 MNHNY and CDR2 SVGAGI (reference sequence). V lost 2 bases and J lost 2, with 3 bases in between. This chain's CDR3 is CASSYTQETQYF. The CDR3 coding sequence is TGTGCCAGCAGTTACACTCAAGAGACCCAGTACTTC.